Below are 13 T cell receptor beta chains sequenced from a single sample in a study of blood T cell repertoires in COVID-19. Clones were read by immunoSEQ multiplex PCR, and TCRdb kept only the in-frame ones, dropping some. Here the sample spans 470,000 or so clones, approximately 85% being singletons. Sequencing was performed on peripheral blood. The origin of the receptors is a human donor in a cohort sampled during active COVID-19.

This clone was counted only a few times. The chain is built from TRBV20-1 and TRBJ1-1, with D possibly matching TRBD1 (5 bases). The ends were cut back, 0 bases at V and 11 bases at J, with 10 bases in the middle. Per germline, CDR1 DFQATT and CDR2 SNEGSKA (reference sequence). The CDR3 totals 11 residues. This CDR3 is CSARDLQVAFF. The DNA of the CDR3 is TGCAGTGCTAGAGACCTACAGGTGGCTTTCTTT.

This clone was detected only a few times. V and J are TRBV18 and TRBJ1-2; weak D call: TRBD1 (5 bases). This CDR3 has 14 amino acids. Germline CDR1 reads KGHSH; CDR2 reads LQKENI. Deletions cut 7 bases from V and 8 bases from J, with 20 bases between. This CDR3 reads CASFTSQGSQGYTF. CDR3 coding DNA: TGTGCCAGCTTCACCTCCCAGGGATCGCAAGGCTACACCTTC.

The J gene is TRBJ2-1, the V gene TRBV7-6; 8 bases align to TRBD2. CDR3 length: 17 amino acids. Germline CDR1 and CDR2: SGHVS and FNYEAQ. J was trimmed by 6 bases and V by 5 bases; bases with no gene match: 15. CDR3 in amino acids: CASSPKRRGELGNEQFF. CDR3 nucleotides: TGTGCCAGCAGCCCAAAAAGGCGGGGGGAGTTAGGCAATGAGCAGTTCTTC.

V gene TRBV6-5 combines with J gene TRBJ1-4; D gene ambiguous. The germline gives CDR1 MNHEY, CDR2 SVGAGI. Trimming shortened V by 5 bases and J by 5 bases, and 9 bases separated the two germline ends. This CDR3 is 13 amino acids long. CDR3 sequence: CASSRDRNEKLFF. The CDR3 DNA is TGTGCCAGCAGTCGGGATAGAAATGAAAAACTGTTTTTT.

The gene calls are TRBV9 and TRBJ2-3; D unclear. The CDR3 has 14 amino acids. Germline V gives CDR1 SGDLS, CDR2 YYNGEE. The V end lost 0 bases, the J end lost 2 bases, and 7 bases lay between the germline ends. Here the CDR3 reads CASSVGSYTDTQYF. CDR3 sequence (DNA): TGTGCCAGCAGCGTAGGAAGCTACACAGATACGCAGTATTTT.

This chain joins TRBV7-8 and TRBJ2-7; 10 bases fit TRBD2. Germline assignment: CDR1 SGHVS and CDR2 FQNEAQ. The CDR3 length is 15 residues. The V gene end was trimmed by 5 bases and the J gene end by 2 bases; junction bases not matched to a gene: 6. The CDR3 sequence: CASSPALAGTYEQYF. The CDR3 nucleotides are TGTGCCAGCAGCCCCGCACTAGCGGGAACCTACGAGCAGTACTTC.

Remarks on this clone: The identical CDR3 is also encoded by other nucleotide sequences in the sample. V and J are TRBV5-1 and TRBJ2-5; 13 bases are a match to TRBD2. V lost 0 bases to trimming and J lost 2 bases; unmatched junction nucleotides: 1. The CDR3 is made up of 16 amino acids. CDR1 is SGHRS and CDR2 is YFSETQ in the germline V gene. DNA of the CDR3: TGCGCCAGCAGCTTGGCACTAGCGGGAGGGCAAGAGACCCAGTACTTC. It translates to CASSLALAGGQETQYF.

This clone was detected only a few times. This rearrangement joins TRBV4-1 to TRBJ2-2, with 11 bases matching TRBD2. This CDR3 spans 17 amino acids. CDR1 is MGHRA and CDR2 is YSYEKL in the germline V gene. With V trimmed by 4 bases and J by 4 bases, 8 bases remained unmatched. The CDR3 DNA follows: TGCGCCAGCAGCCGCCCTCTAGCGGGAGGTGTCACCGGGGAGCTGTTTTTT. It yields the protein CASSRPLAGGVTGELFF.

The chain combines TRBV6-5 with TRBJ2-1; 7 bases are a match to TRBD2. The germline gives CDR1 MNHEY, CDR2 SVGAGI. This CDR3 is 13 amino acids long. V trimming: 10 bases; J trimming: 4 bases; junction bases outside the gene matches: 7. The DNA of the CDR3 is TGTGCCACCCGGTCTAGCGGATACAATGAGCAGTTCTTC. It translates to CATRSSGYNEQFF.

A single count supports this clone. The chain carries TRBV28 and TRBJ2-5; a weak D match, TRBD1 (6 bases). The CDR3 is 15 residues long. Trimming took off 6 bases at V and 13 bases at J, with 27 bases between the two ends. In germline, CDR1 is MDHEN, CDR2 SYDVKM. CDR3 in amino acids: CASSSTGQTPTLAYF. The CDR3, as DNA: TGTGCCAGCAGCTCAACCGGACAGACTCCAACCTTAGCGTACTTC.

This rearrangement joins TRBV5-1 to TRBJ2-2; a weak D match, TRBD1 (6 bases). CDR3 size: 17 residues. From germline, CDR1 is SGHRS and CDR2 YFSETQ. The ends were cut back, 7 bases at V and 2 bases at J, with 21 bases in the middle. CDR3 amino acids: CASSGRGGTPNTGELFF. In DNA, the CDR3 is TGCGCCAGCTCAGGCCGTGGGGGCACCCCTAACACCGGGGAGCTGTTTTTT.

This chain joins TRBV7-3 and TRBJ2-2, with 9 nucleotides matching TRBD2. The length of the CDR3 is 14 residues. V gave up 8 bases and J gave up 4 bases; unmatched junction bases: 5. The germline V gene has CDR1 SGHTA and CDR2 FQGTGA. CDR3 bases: TGTGCCAGCGCGGGAGGGCGTCGCACCGGGGAGCTGTTTTTT. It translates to CASAGGRRTGELFF.

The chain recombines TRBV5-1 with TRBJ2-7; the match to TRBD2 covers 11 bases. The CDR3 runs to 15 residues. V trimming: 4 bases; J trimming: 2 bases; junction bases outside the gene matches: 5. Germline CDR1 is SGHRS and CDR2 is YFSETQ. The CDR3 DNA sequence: TGCGCCAGCAGCCAAACTAGCGGGAGTCCCTACGAGCAGTACTTC. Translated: CASSQTSGSPYEQYF.